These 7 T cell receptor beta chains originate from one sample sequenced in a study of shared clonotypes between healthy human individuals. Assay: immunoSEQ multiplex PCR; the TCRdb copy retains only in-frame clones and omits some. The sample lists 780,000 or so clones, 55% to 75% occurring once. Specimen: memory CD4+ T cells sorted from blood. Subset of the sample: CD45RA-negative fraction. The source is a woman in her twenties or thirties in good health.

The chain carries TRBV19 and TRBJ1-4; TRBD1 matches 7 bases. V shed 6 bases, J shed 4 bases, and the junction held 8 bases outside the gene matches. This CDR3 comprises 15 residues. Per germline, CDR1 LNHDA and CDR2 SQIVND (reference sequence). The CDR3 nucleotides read TGTGCCAGTAGCAGGAGCCGGGACAGTAATGAAAAACTGTTTTTT. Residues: CASSRSRDSNEKLFF.

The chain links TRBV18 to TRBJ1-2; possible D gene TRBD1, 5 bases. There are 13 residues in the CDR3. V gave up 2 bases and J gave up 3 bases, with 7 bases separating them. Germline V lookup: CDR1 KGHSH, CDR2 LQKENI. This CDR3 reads CASSPAGDYGYTF. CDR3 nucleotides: TGTGCCAGCTCACCAGCGGGGGACTATGGCTACACCTTC. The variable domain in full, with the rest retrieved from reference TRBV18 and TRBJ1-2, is NAGVMQNPRHLVRRRGQEARLRCSPMKGHSHVYWYRQLPEEGLKFMVYLQKENIIDESGMPKERFSAEFPKEGPSILRIQQVVRGDSAAYFCASSPAGDYGYTFGSGTRLTVV.

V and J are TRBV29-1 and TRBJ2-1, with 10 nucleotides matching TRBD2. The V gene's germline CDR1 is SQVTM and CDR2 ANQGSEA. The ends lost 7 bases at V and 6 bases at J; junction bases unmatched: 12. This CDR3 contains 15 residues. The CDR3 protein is CSAPRASGSSNEQFF. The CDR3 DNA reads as TGCAGCGCCCCGCGGGCTAGCGGGAGCTCCAATGAGCAGTTCTTC.

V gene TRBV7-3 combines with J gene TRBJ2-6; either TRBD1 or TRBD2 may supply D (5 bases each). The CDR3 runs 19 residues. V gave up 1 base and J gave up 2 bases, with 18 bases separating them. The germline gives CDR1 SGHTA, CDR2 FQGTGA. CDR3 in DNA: TGTGCCAGCAGCTTAAGTGGGTCAGGGACGGGCGCTGGGGCCAACGTCCTGACTTTC. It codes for CASSLSGSGTGAGANVLTF.

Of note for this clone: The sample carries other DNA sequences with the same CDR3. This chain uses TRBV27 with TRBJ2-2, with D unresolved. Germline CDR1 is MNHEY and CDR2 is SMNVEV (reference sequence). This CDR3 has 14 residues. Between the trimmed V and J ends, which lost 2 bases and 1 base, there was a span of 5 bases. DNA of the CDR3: TGTGCCAGCAGTTTACGGCGGAACACCGGGGAGCTGTTTTTT. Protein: CASSLRRNTGELFF.

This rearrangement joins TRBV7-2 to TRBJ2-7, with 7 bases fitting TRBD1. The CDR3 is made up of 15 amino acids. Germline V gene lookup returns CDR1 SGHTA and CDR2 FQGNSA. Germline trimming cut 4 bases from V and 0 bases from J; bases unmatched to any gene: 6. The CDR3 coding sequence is TGTGCCAGCAGCTCCTCGACAGGGTTCTCCTACGAGCAGTACTTC. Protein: CASSSSTGFSYEQYF.

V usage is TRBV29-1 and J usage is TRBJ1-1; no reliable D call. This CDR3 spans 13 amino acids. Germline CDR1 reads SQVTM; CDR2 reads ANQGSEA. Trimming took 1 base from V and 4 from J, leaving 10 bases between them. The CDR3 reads CSVEGWFGTEAFF. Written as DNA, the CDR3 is TGCAGCGTTGAAGGATGGTTCGGCACTGAAGCTTTCTTT. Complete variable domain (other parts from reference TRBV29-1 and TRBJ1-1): SAVISQKPSRDICQRGTSLTIQCQVDSQVTMMFWYRQQPGQSLTLIATANQGSEATYESGFVIDKFPISRPNLTFSTLTVSNMSPEDSSIYLCSVEGWFGTEAFFGQGTRLTVV.